This TCR beta chain derives from a study of response to subunit inactivated influenza vaccine. Study-level points and caveats: The authors proposed limited new T cell recruitment per seasonal influenza vaccination.

Germline V CDR1 and CDR2: MNHEY, SVGAGI. The CDR3 length is 14 residues. V lost 0 bases to trimming and J lost 6 bases, with 11 bases between them. MiXCR, run by TCRdb on the RT-PCR reads, gives a single entry per CDR3 protein. The sample carries fewer than 700,000 distinct CDR3 sequences, 10% to 15% recorded once. Turning to this clonotype: Its antigen remains unidentified.

The J gene is TRBJ2-5, the V gene TRBV6-5; possible D gene TRBD1, 6 bases. The specimen was PBMCs from blood, collected roughly 47 days after vaccination. This TCR was recovered from a man in his forties or fifties who received an inactivated influenza vaccine. This CDR3 reads CASSYSQGRKTQYF. The CDR3 nucleotides are TGTGCCAGCAGTTACTCTCAGGGGCGAAAGACCCAGTACTTC.